This T cell receptor beta chain derives from a study of blood T cell repertoires in COVID-19. Original methodology: Estimated nucleated cell counts came from reference gene primer amplification. Using immunoSEQ multiplex PCR, the repertoire was profiled, and TCRdb retains in-frame clones only, with some absent. That table furnishes V, J and clone size, whereas the DNA furnished D and trimming. Among 300,000 to 400,000 clones listed, roughly 88% were seen once. CDR1 is SGHRS, CDR2 YFSETQ, per germline. This CDR3 comprises 14 residues. V was clipped by 1 base and J by 2 bases, with 7 bases between them.

This chain joins TRBV5-1 and TRBJ1-3; no reliable D call. The sequenced material came from peripheral blood. This clonotype was sampled from a woman aged 25 to 39 with COVID-19, enrolled during active disease. The CDR3 region is CASSLTMTGNTIYF. Written as DNA, the CDR3 is TGCGCCAGCAGCTTGACTATGACTGGAAACACCATATATTTT.